This TCR beta chain was recorded in a study of cytomegalovirus exposure and HLA in healthy donors. To note about this clone: What it binds is not known.

The PCR made use of 60 Vbeta and 13 Jbeta primers. The assay was immunoSEQ multiplex PCR, and TCRdb's table has in-frame clones only and misses some. In the table there are fewer than 85,000 clones, around 72% of which are singletons. CDR3 length equals 14 residues. CDR1 is SGHRS and CDR2 is YFSETQ in the germline V gene. V was shortened by 0 bases and J by 4 bases, with 5 bases between the two germline ends. Study outcomes and limitations: Later analysis reportedly placed an Asian-associated ancestry cluster below the roughly 690-donor mean in N-insertions. The authors enumerated 180 or so TCR beta chains as linked to cytomegalovirus. V- and J-gene trimming of TCR beta was linked (in a later analysis) to a missense DCLRE1C variant. In a later analysis, HLA-associated TCR beta chains were more clonally expanded than equally common others.

V is TRBV5-1 and J is TRBJ1-6; unclear D gene. The clonotype was recovered from a woman in her thirties or forties in good health and CMV-seropositive. The sequenced sample was PBMCs. CDR3 coding DNA: TGCGCCAGCAGCTTGGAACAGTATAATTCACCCCTCCACTTT. This translates into CASSLEQYNSPLHF.